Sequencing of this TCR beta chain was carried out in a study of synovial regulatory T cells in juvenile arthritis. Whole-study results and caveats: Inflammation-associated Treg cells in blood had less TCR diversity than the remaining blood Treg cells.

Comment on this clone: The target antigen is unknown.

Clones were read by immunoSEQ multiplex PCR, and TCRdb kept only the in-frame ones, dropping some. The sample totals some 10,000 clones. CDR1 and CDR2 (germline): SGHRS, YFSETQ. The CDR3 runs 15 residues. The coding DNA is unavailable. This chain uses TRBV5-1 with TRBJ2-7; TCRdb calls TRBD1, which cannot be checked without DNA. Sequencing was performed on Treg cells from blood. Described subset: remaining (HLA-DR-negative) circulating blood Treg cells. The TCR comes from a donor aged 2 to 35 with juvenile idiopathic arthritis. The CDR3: CASSSIRDSSYEQYF.